This T cell receptor beta chain was sequenced during a study of T cells in Graves' hyperthyroidism and ophthalmopathy. Amplification targeted TCR beta CDR3 regions from RNA transcripts. An initial round of RT-PCR targeting the TCR CDR3 relied on the HTBI primer set. TCRdb processed the multiplex PCR reads anew with MiXCR; each CDR3 protein has one entry. The sample yields around 720,000 distinct CDR3 sequences, 30% to 40% seen once. Overall study findings and caveats: Clonotypes that were expanded in thyroid above 0.001 mostly appeared in blood too.

With respect to this clonotype: Antigen specificity is unknown.

The hyperthyroidism patients had all been newly diagnosed, and their disease duration was under 2 months. Their ages ranged from 18 to 65 years. This clonotype originated in a woman between 40 and 55 years old with Graves' hyperthyroidism. Material for sequencing was blood.

This CDR3 is CATSDRGDTNTGELFF. The DNA of the CDR3 is TGTGCCACCTCGGACCGGGGCGACACGAACACCGGGGAGCTGTTTTTT. The genes are TRBV24-1 and TRBJ2-2, with D perhaps being TRBD1 or TRBD2 (5 bases each). The CDR3 is 16 amino acids. With 9 bases removed from V and 0 bases from J, the gap between germline ends came to 16 bases. Germline CDR1 is KGHDR and CDR2 is SFDVKD.